The clone carrying this TCR delta chain appeared a few times. TCRdb re-called the RT-PCR reads via CATT. The table shows thousands of delta-chain clones, with around 27% occurring only once. This record belongs to a study of gamma-delta T cells after stem cell transplantation. The trim removed 0 bases at V and 0 bases at J, leaving 13 bases unmatched. The germline gives CDR1 GEAIGNYY, CDR2 EKD. The CDR3 is made up of 20 amino acids. Sample: gamma-delta T cells. This chain joins TRDV2 and TRDJ1; 12 bases map to TRDD3. The sequence was obtained from a human donor. It is not recorded whose cells these are; they may come from a transplant donor. CDR3 nucleotides: TGTGCCTGTGACACCATTACTGGGGGATACTTTAGGACCTACACCGATAAACTCATCTTT. Translated, it gives CACDTITGGYFRTYTDKLIF.